This T cell receptor (beta chain) was profiled in a study of shared clonotypes between healthy human individuals. Study details: Donors were a couple of women and a few men aged 18 to 49.

Study-level points and caveats: All-four-donor shared clonotypes had higher generation probabilities than non-shared clonotypes did. Represented diversity (both genetic and exposure-history) was limited by the small number of donors.

Clones were sequenced by immunoSEQ multiplex PCR, and TCRdb holds only the in-frame ones, with some missing. The top ten hold roughly 1% of the sample, which has roughly 1,800,000 clones, around 96% seen once. Germline CDR1 reads PRHDT; CDR2 reads FYEKMQ (reference sequence). The ends were cut back, 1 base at V and 5 bases at J, with 12 bases in the middle. The CDR3 spans 14 residues. This clone was counted once. Its antigen is unknown. In the naive CD8 group, cells lacked CD45RO and were positively selected for CCR7, so terminally differentiated effector memory CD45RA+ cells were left out. Sequencing was carried out using naive CD8+ T cells sorted from blood. The genes are TRBV13 and TRBJ2-7; possibly TRBD2 for D (8 bases). This clonotype was sampled from a man younger than 35 in good health. CDR3 DNA sequence: TGTGCCAGCAGCTTAGCGGGGGGGACAGACGAGCAGTACTTC. Translation: CASSLAGGTDEQYF. Full variable domain (outside the CDR3, taken from reference TRBV13 and TRBJ2-7): AAGVIQSPRHLIKEKRETATLKCYPIPRHDTVYWYQQGPGQDPQFLISFYEKMQSDKGSIPDRFSAQQFSDYHSELNMSSLELGDSALYFCASSLAGGTDEQYFGPGTRLTVT.